This T cell receptor beta chain was sequenced during a study of T cells of healthy individuals. V was cut by 5 bases and J by 3 bases, with 20 bases left in between. The V gene's germline CDR1 is LGHDT and CDR2 YNNKEL (reference sequence). The CDR3 is 16 residues long. MiXCR, run by TCRdb on the 5' RACE reads, gives a single entry per CDR3 protein. Of around 100,000 distinct CDR3 sequences listed, around 17% are singletons. V is TRBV3-1 and J is TRBJ2-7; D is perhaps TRBD2 (6 bases). This sequence was found in a human donor in good health. The CDR3, as DNA: TGTGCCAGCAGCGCCGGGGGACCCACCCTTCTCTACGAGCAGTACTTC. Its protein product is CASSAGGPTLLYEQYF.